Described below is a single T cell receptor (beta chain) sequence and its context. This receptor's antigen is unknown. No clone much larger than this one lies a single base away; base qualities are absent. CDR1 and CDR2, looked up from the germline V gene (reference sequence), are MNHNY and SVGAGI. Counted from cysteine to phenylalanine, this CDR3 has 15 amino acids. Just CDR3 DNA is preserved here, 45 bases in frame from base 1. For this chain, trimming is 1 base at the V end and 8 bases at the J end, and the number of junction bases without a gene match is 9. Separate from the roughly 630-subject first cohort, the validation cohort of about 120 subjects was the group to which the donors belonged. This sample is drawn from a study of cytomegalovirus exposure and HLA in healthy donors (dated by TCRdb to about 2017). About the investigation overall: According to a later analysis, the 120 or so validation repertoires were produced on the same platform as the approximately 690 repertoires of the first cohort. In addition to the first cohort of 500 to 850 subjects, a separate validation cohort of some 120 different subjects was used. The aim of the study was to test whether cataloging public T cell receptors could identify signatures of past pathogen exposure. High-throughput TCR immunosequencing, statistical association of individual TCRs with disease status, and machine learning were combined to predict cytomegalovirus infection status.

General conclusions and limits of the study: A total of 164 TCR beta chains were listed by the study as associated with cytomegalovirus. A later analysis found that TCRs clustered in the first cohort also tended to co-occur in the approximately 120 validation repertoires, with more than 90% of cluster scores above 0. Most TCR sequences were seen in very few donors, while some public TCRs were found in many individuals. A later analysis lacked HLA typing for the validation cohort, so it scored co-occurrence in that cohort across all 120 or so repertoires. In both the original and validation cohorts, the classifier was reported to diagnose cytomegalovirus status with high specificity and sensitivity. The authors suggested that the approach could potentially be generalized to other disease states and immunological phenotypes. In vitro tests confirmed that a few of the cytomegalovirus-associated TCR beta chains recognize cytomegalovirus antigens.

The method behind the library was the immunoSEQ multiplex PCR assay. The study's own analysis went as follows. A statistical classification framework was built to diagnose cytomegalovirus status from the catalog of TCR beta chain sequences. In TCRdb, the immuneACCESS table is reduced to in-frame sequences with V and J assigned. These tables do not hold every clone; where another copy was compared, an unresolved V gene accounts for under half, and the others remain unexplained. V and J calls plus clone size are reproduced from that table; the DNA served to infer D and trimming. The sample table holds 150,000 to 200,000 clones, of which about 90% were seen once. Around 3.8% of the sample is taken by the ten largest.

Source material: PBMCs. The chain links TRBV6-6 with TRBJ1-2; TRBD1 aligns with 8 central bases. The source is a man aged 18 to 30 in good health and CMV-seropositive. The CDR3 reads as follows: CASSYFVQGDRGYTF. The nucleotide sequence is given as TGTGCCAGCAGTTACTTTGTACAGGGGGATAGGGGCTACACCTTC.